This T cell receptor beta chain was sequenced during a study of CD8 T cells in Susac syndrome. The study's findings and limits: CD4+ repertoires of Susac syndrome patients lacked detectable clonal expansion.

The authors reverse transcribed about 0.5 to 1 ug RNA with random hexamers. TCRdb called the immunoSEQ multiplex PCR reads again in MiXCR, with one record for every CDR3 protein. This table holds some 190,000 distinct CDR3 sequences, roughly 93% found once. This CDR3 has 13 amino acids. The germline CDR1 and CDR2 sequences are LNHDA and SQIVND (reference sequence). With 5 bases removed from V and 1 base from J, the gap between germline ends came to 9 bases. As for this clonotype: The antigen is unknown.

The CD8+ and CD4+ T cells were isolated magnetically using a negative isolation approach, whereas the TEMRA cells were enriched by FACS. The gene calls are TRBV19 and TRBJ2-7; no clear D. Sequenced input: CD4+ T cells from PBMCs. The receptor's source is a human donor with Susac syndrome. The CDR3 here is CASSEVASYEQYF. CDR3 coding DNA: TGTGCCAGTAGTGAAGTAGCTTCCTACGAGCAGTACTTC.